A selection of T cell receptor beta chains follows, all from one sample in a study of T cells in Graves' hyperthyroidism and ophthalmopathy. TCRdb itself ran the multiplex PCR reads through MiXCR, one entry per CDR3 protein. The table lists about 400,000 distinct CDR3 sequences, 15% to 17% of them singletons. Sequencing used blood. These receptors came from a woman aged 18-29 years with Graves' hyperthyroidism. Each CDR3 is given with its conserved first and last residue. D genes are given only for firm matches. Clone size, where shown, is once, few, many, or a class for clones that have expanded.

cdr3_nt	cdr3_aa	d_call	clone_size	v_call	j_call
TGTGCCAGCAGCTTAGCGCTCCGCCGACAGGGGGGAAGGGTCCCCTATGGCTACACCTTC	CASSLALRRQGGRVPYGYTF	TRBD1	many	TRBV7-9	TRBJ1-2
TGTGCCAGCAGCTTAGGCGCTGCGGGAGAGCAGTACTTC	CASSLGAAGEQYF	-	many	TRBV11-1	TRBJ2-7
TGCAGTGCTTGGGACAGCCTATTTCTAGCCAAAAACATTCAGTACTTC	CSAWDSLFLAKNIQYF	TRBD1	many	TRBV20-1	TRBJ2-4
TGTGCCAGCAGTTATGACCAAGGATCAGGGACCAAAAACATTCAGTACTTC	CASSYDQGSGTKNIQYF	-	many	TRBV6-1	TRBJ2-4
TGTGCCTGGAGTGTAGGGAGTCGGCAGTACTTC	CAWSVGSRQYF	-	many	TRBV30	TRBJ2-7
TGCAGCGTTGAAGGAAGGCAGCGGGGGGCCATTTTCAATGAGCAGTTCTTC	CSVEGRQRGAIFNEQFF	TRBD2	-	TRBV29-1	TRBJ2-1
TGTGCCAGCAGTGAGACTACCTACAATGAGCAGTTCTTC	CASSETTYNEQFF	-	many	TRBV2	TRBJ2-1
TGTGCCAGCAGTGAAGATGGGGGGCGCTGGTGGAATGAGCAGTTCTTC	CASSEDGGRWWNEQFF	-	many	TRBV6-1	TRBJ2-1
TGTGCCAGCAGCTTGCCCTCCGGGCCAGAAACTCACAGGGGAAATCAGCCCCAGCATTTT	CASSLPSGPETHRGNQPQHF	TRBD1	-	TRBV5-4	TRBJ1-5
TGTGCCAGCAGTCCACAGGGCCCCTATGGCTACACCTTC	CASSPQGPYGYTF	-	-	TRBV6-1	TRBJ1-2
TGTGCCAGCAGCCCATCGGGGGCCCCAGAACGGGAAAAACTGTTTTTT	CASSPSGAPEREKLFF	-	many	TRBV12-3/TRBV12-4	TRBJ1-4
TGTGCCAGCAGTCCCTCAGCGGGGGCCACAGATACGCAGTATTTT	CASSPSAGATDTQYF	TRBD2	many	TRBV12-3/TRBV12-4	TRBJ2-3
TGTGCCAGCAGTAGCTCTTACGGGACAGGGGACAACGAACAGTACTTC	CASSSSYGTGDNEQYF	TRBD1	many	TRBV12-3/TRBV12-4	TRBJ2-7
TGTGCCAGCAGGGGACAGGGAGAAGGCTACACCTTC	CASRGQGEGYTF	TRBD1	-	TRBV6-1	TRBJ1-2
TGTGCCAGCAGTGAGTGGGGAGGTGACTATGGCTACACCTTC	CASSEWGGDYGYTF	-	-	TRBV25-1	TRBJ1-2
TGTGCCAGCAGCTGGACAGGGGCTAATGAAAAACTGTTTTTT	CASSWTGANEKLFF	TRBD1	many	TRBV11-2	TRBJ1-4
TGTGCCAGTAGTATGGGCAACTCCTATAATTCACCCCTCCACTTT	CASSMGNSYNSPLHF	-	-	TRBV19	TRBJ1-6
TGCAGTGCTCCAGAAGCGAGGGGGCCGATCTACAATGAGCAGTTCTTC	CSAPEARGPIYNEQFF	TRBD1	many	TRBV20-1	TRBJ2-1
TGTGCCTGGAGTGTACGGGGGGTAAAAGCTTTCTTT	CAWSVRGVKAFF	-	many	TRBV30	TRBJ1-1
TGCGCCAGCAGCCTTCCGGACAGGCCGCGGAGCTACACCTTC	CASSLPDRPRSYTF	TRBD1	many	TRBV5-1	TRBJ1-2
TGTGCCAGCTCACGATTTTCCCAGGCTCCCCAGCCCCGGCATTTT	CASSRFSQAPQPRHF	-	-	TRBV18	TRBJ1-5
TGCGCCAGCACCTTCCTCGGGACTTCCCCCACAGATACGCAGTATTTT	CASTFLGTSPTDTQYF	-	-	TRBV4-1	TRBJ2-3
TGTGCCAGCAGTACGGGGGGATCCCCCCCTATCGCGGCCCTCCACTTT	CASSTGGSPPIAALHF	-	many	TRBV12-3/TRBV12-4	TRBJ1-6
TGCGCCAGCAGCCAAGAAAATAGGGGTGAAAAACTGTTTTTT	CASSQENRGEKLFF	-	many	TRBV4-1	TRBJ1-4
TGTGCCAGCAAACGGACTAGCGGCGGAGATACGCAGTATTTT	CASKRTSGGDTQYF	TRBD2	many	TRBV12-3/TRBV12-4	TRBJ2-3
TGTGCCAGCAGCGGAACTAGCGGGGGGAACACCGGGGAGCTGTTTTTT	CASSGTSGGNTGELFF	TRBD2	many	TRBV7-9	TRBJ2-2
TGTGCCAGCAGGAAAGGACTAGCGGGAACCTACGAGCAGTACTTC	CASRKGLAGTYEQYF	TRBD2	-	TRBV13	TRBJ2-7
TGTGCCAGCAGTCCGGGACAGGGGGCAAGGAATGAGCAGTTCTTC	CASSPGQGARNEQFF	TRBD1	many	TRBV6-1	TRBJ2-1